This paragraph covers one T cell receptor (beta chain) sequence. Per the original data handling: Amplification of reference gene primers was used by the study to estimate nucleated cell counts. Profiled with immunoSEQ multiplex PCR; TCRdb holds only in-frame clones, not every one. That table is the source of V, J and clone size, and D and trimming were worked out from the DNA. Of under 500,000 clones in the sample, roughly 89% were seen once. The entry originates in a study of blood T cell repertoires in COVID-19. The wider study: Samples taken during acute and convalescent COVID-19 were collected in the United States, Italy and Spain. PBMCs, B-cell-depleted T cells, or T cells were the source of the cDNA or gDNA that made up the material.

Sequencing was performed on peripheral blood. The receptor's source is a woman aged 30 to 39 with acute or convalescent COVID-19.

CDR3 bases: TGTGCCAGCAGCCAAGATAGGCCGGGGGGGGGCCGAGATACGCAGTATTTT. Translation gives CASSQDRPGGGRDTQYF. The chain recombines TRBV3-1 (or the pseudogene TRBV3-2) with TRBJ2-3; 8 nucleotides match TRBD2. The CDR3 has 17 amino acids. Germline V gene data show CDR1 as LGHDT and CDR2 as YNNKEL (reference sequence). V gave up 0 bases and J gave up 5 bases; unmatched junction bases: 10.